The clone carrying this T cell receptor beta chain was observed many times. Its target is not known. This sample stems from a study of regulatory T cells in long-lasting Graves disease. Through Arm-PCR of CDR3 regions and iRepertoire HTBI primers, TCR beta libraries were built. TCRdb redid the calling of the multiplex PCR reads with MiXCR, one entry per CDR3 protein. The sample contains a few hundred thousand distinct CDR3 sequences, 15% to 20% of which appear only once. The CDR3 is 18 residues long. V was pared by 6 bases and J by 0 bases, with 18 bases between. Germline V gene data show CDR1 as MDHEN and CDR2 as SYDVKM. Overall study findings and caveats: Newly diagnosed Graves' patients exceeded persistent ones in TCR diversity. Small numbers of samples may have cut accuracy.

As for time point: newly diagnosed GD, antithyroid drugs for less than 3 months. Making the TCR library involved RNA that had been extracted from PBMCs. Patients were enrolled at an endocrinology department in Xi'an, China. This sample was shared with a second study, whose subject was T cells in Graves' hyperthyroidism and ophthalmopathy. From that report: An initial round of RT-PCR targeting the TCR CDR3 relied on the HTBI primer set.

This clonotype originated in a man aged 35 to 55 with Graves disease. The sample in question was peripheral blood mononuclear cells (PBMCs), obtained at new diagnosis, from a patient treated with antithyroid drugs. The J gene is TRBJ1-6, the V gene TRBV28; possible D gene TRBD1, 6 bases. DNA of the CDR3: TGTGCCAGCAGCCCCCTCCGACAGGCGAGCTCCTATAATTCACCCCTCCACTTT. Translating it yields CASSPLRQASSYNSPLHF. Complete variable domain (other parts from reference TRBV28 and TRBJ1-6): DVKVTQSSRYLVKRTGEKVFLECVQDMDHENMFWYRQDPGLGLRLIYFSYDVKMKEKGDIPEGYSVSREKKERFSLILESASTNQTSMYLCASSPLRQASSYNSPLHFGNGTRLTVT.